One T cell receptor beta chain is described in this entry. Looked up from germline, CDR1 is LNHDA and CDR2 is SQIVND (reference sequence). V gave up 9 bases and J gave up 7 bases; unmatched junction bases: 13. The CDR3 is 16 amino acids. Assay: immunoSEQ multiplex PCR; the TCRdb copy retains only in-frame clones and omits some. Of roughly 180,000 clones listed, under 90% were seen once; the top ten hold 15% to 20%. Clinical histories supplied by participants themselves formed the basis of cohort assignment. This sample was included in a study of blood T cell repertoires in COVID-19. Study summary: Spain, Italy and the United States supplied samples that represented acute and convalescent COVID-19.

This sequence joins TRBV19 and TRBJ2-1, with TRBD2 matching over 12 bases. The TCR comes from a man between 60 and 75 years old who had recovered from COVID-19. Sequenced input: PBMCs or T cells enriched from blood (not recorded which). The CDR3 region is CASRHQTSGSLNEQFF. The CDR3 region has the DNA TGTGCCAGCCGCCACCAGACTAGCGGGAGTTTGAATGAGCAGTTCTTC.